These 23 T cell receptor beta chains were all obtained from the same sample, sequenced in a study of cytomegalovirus exposure and HLA in healthy donors. The primer mix had 60 Vbeta and 13 Jbeta primers. Sequencing was performed with immunoSEQ multiplex PCR; in TCRdb, only in-frame clones are kept and a portion is missing. Of 200,000 to 250,000 clones listed, over 75% were seen once; the top ten hold about 1.2%. Sequences were obtained from PBMCs. These TCRs come from a human donor in good health.

V is TRBV18 and J is TRBJ1-4; the D is unclear. Trimming took off 3 bases at V and 7 bases at J, with 18 bases between the two ends. This CDR3 spans 16 amino acids. Per the germline V gene, CDR1 is KGHSH and CDR2 is LQKENI. The CDR3 DNA follows: TGTGCCAGCTCACCTTTTGATGGGTCTGGCGGTGAAAAACTGTTTTTT. This encodes CASSPFDGSGGEKLFF.

The chain employs TRBV28 and TRBJ2-5; D ambiguous. The J call may not be correct, given that the DNA end is closer to TRBJ2-7. Germline V gene sequence: CDR1 MDHEN, CDR2 SYDVKM. This CDR3 is built from 15 residues. As DNA, the CDR3 is TGTGCCAGCAGGTCCGCACAGTTGGGCGACTACGAGCAGTACTTC. This gives the protein CASRSAQLGDYEQYF.

The chain is built from TRBV7-2 and TRBJ1-1; D possibly corresponds to TRBD1 (6 bases). Deletions cut 2 bases from V and 5 bases from J, with 27 bases between. The germline gives CDR1 SGHTA, CDR2 FQGNSA. The length of the CDR3 is 19 residues. CDR3 sequence (DNA): TGTGCCAGCAGCTTAAAAATCATGGTCGCAACCAGGGGTGGTACTGAAGCTTTCTTT. As protein: CASSLKIMVATRGGTEAFF.

This clone was detected only once. V is TRBV11-1 and J is TRBJ2-7, with D possibly matching TRBD1 (5 bases). The CDR3 covers 16 residues. The V gene's germline CDR1 is SGHAT and CDR2 FQDESV (reference sequence). The germline V and J ends were trimmed by 2 bases and 1 base, with 15 bases remaining between them. CDR3: CASSLSSTEPSYEQYF. The CDR3 bases are TGTGCCAGCAGCTTATCGTCGACAGAGCCATCCTACGAGCAGTACTTC.

The chain has TRBV10-3 and TRBJ2-1; TRBD2 matches at 10 bases. V gave up 1 base and J gave up 8 bases; unmatched junction bases: 5. Germline CDR1 ENHRY, CDR2 SYGVKD. This CDR3 is 15 amino acids long. CDR3 protein: CAISELIAGGYEQFF. CDR3 nucleotides: TGTGCCATCAGTGAGTTAATAGCGGGAGGATATGAGCAGTTCTTC.

V gene TRBV6-1 combines with J gene TRBJ2-1; 7 nucleotides agree with TRBD2. This CDR3 has 16 residues. Germline V gene lookup returns CDR1 MNHNS and CDR2 SASEGT. V shed 2 bases, J shed 5 bases, and the junction held 9 bases outside the gene matches. The CDR3 reads CASSEIVGGGDNEQFF. CDR3 nucleotides: TGTGCCAGCAGTGAAATAGTTGGCGGGGGTGACAATGAGCAGTTCTTC.

This clone was detected only a few times. This chain uses TRBV6-5 with TRBJ1-1; D uncertain. Germline values: CDR1 MNHEY, CDR2 SVGAGI. The CDR3 has 13 residues. Trimming removed 6 bases at V and 1 base at J, with 9 bases between. The DNA of the CDR3 is TGTGCCAGCAGGAAACAGAGGAACACTGAAGCTTTCTTT. Protein sequence: CASRKQRNTEAFF.

The V gene is TRBV10-3, the J gene TRBJ2-1; D may be TRBD2 (5 bases). The CDR3 has 15 residues. Germline V lookup: CDR1 ENHRY, CDR2 SYGVKD. Deletions cut 10 bases from V and 0 bases from J, with 16 bases between. CDR3: CATELRGYSYNEQFF. CDR3 nucleotides: TGTGCCACAGAACTACGGGGATACTCCTACAATGAGCAGTTCTTC.

This sequence joins TRBV18 and TRBJ2-7; 8 bases match TRBD1. The germline V gene encodes CDR1 KGHSH and CDR2 LQKENI. Trimming took 5 bases from V and 3 from J; bases not matched to a gene: 6. CDR3 length: 14 residues. The CDR3 sequence is CASSGQGMVYEQYF. The CDR3 DNA is TGTGCCAGCTCAGGACAGGGAATGGTCTACGAGCAGTACTTC.

A remark on this clone: Mismatch with germline at one junction end may stem from a read error. The chain uses TRBV7-9 and TRBJ2-4; 9 bases are a match to TRBD2. Germline-derived CDR1 and CDR2 are SEHNR and FQNEAQ (reference sequence). The CDR3 runs to 17 residues. In DNA, the CDR3 is TGTTCCAGCAGCTCCAGTCTAGCGGGGCTAGCCAAAAACATTCAGTACTTC. It encodes CSSSSSLAGLAKNIQYF.

The chain combines TRBV10-3 with TRBJ2-7; no clear D. Germline-derived CDR1 and CDR2 are ENHRY and SYGVKD. Trimming pared 4 bases from V and 2 bases from J, leaving 15 bases between. This CDR3 has 15 residues. CDR3 in amino acids: CAISVMSSLPYEQYF. In DNA form, the CDR3 reads TGTGCCATCAGTGTGATGAGTAGCCTGCCCTACGAGCAGTACTTC.

V gene TRBV7-2 combines with J gene TRBJ1-3; 7 nucleotides match TRBD1. V lost 5 bases and J lost 2; bases outside the gene matches: 12. CDR3 length equals 17 residues. In germline, CDR1 is SGHTA, CDR2 FQGNSA. The CDR3 nucleotides are TGTGCCAGCAGCCCGAGATCGGGACAGCTCCCTGGAAACACCATATATTTT. It is translated as CASSPRSGQLPGNTIYF.

The chain has TRBV10-3 and TRBJ2-7; 10 nucleotides match TRBD2. Looked up from germline, CDR1 is ENHRY and CDR2 is SYGVKD. V was clipped by 0 bases and J by 3 bases; unmatched bases: 11. CDR3 length: 18 amino acids. The CDR3 is CAISESIPTSGMFYEQYF. The CDR3 nucleotides are TGTGCCATCAGTGAGTCGATACCAACTAGCGGGATGTTCTACGAGCAGTACTTC.

The chain links TRBV25-1 to TRBJ2-1, with unresolved D. Germline V gene data show CDR1 as MGHDK and CDR2 as SYGVNS. This CDR3 is built from 13 residues. V gave up 4 bases and J gave up 4 bases, with 8 bases separating them. As DNA, the CDR3 is TGTGCCAGCAGTGGGCCAGGATACAATGAGCAGTTCTTC. This gives the protein CASSGPGYNEQFF. The full variable domain, rest sourced from reference TRBV25-1 and TRBJ2-1, is EADIYQTPRYLVIGTGKKITLECSQTMGHDKMYWYQQDPGMELHLIHYSYGVNSTEKGDLSSESTVSRIRTEHFPLTLESARPSHTSQYLCASSGPGYNEQFFGPGTRLTVL.

The chain is built from TRBV7-6 and TRBJ1-5; no definite D call. Trimming shortened V by 2 bases and J by 3 bases, and 14 bases separated the two germline ends. Germline values: CDR1 SGHVS, CDR2 FNYEAQ. This CDR3 has 16 amino acids. In DNA form, the CDR3 reads TGTGCCAGCAGCTTATCGCATGGGCAGTCCAATCAGCCCCAGCATTTT. Translated, it gives CASSLSHGQSNQPQHF.

To note about this clone: One end of the junction fails to match germline, which may point to a read error. The chain couples TRBV7-9 to TRBJ2-1; TRBD2 matches 10 bases. The germline V gene has CDR1 SEHNR and CDR2 FQNEAQ (reference sequence). The CDR3 is 17 amino acids. As DNA, the CDR3 is TGTTCCAGCAGCCCGCAAAGCGGGAGGGCATCCTACAATGAGCAGTTCTTC. Its protein is CSSSPQSGRASYNEQFF.

V and J are TRBV7-2 and TRBJ2-1; 7 bases align to TRBD1. Trimming cost V 1 base and J 1 base; bases outside gene matches: 4. Germline V gives CDR1 SGHTA, CDR2 FQGNSA. This CDR3 contains 16 residues. The CDR3 coding sequence is TGTGCCAGCAGCTTAGGGGGGACAGCTTCCTACAATGAGCAGTTCTTC. As protein: CASSLGGTASYNEQFF.

CDR3 loop: CSAGTSGGTDTQYF. CDR3 bases: TGCAGCGCAGGGACTAGCGGGGGCACAGATACGCAGTATTTT. J is TRBJ2-3 and V is TRBV29-1, with TRBD2 matching over 13 bases. The CDR3 loop spans 14 amino acids. Germline assignment: CDR1 SQVTM and CDR2 ANQGSEA. V lost 7 bases, J lost 1 base, and 2 bases stayed unmatched.

The chain employs TRBV6-1 and TRBJ2-7; D is perhaps TRBD1 (6 bases). V lost 2 bases and J 2 bases, leaving 10 bases between the germline ends. The CDR3 is 14 residues long. CDR1 is MNHNS, CDR2 SASEGT, per germline. The CDR3 loop is CASSERQVPYEQYF. CDR3 sequence (DNA): TGTGCCAGCAGTGAACGACAGGTACCCTACGAGCAGTACTTC.

The J gene is TRBJ2-3, the V gene TRBV6-6; D call uncertain. This CDR3 is built from 11 residues. Germline CDR1 is MNHNY and CDR2 is SVGAGI (reference sequence). V lost 7 bases and J lost 4, with 6 bases in between. The CDR3 is CASMGADTQYF. In DNA, the CDR3 is TGTGCCAGCATGGGCGCAGATACGCAGTATTTT.

The chain combines TRBV28 with TRBJ1-5; 9 bases are a match to TRBD1. J lost 5 bases, V lost 5 bases, and 1 base had no gene match. The CDR3 covers 13 residues. Germline values: CDR1 MDHEN, CDR2 SYDVKM. CDR3 protein: CASSRTGDQPQHF. DNA for the CDR3: TGTGCCAGCAGTCGGACAGGGGATCAGCCCCAGCATTTT. The full variable domain, completed using reference TRBV28 and TRBJ1-5, is DVKVTQSSRYLVKRTGEKVFLECVQDMDHENMFWYRQDPGLGLRLIYFSYDVKMKEKGDIPEGYSVSREKKERFSLILESASTNQTSMYLCASSRTGDQPQHFGDGTRLSIL.

The rearrangement joins TRBV4-2 to TRBJ2-6, with 7 nucleotides matching TRBD2. Germline V CDR1 and CDR2: LGHNA, YNFKEQ. V lost 1 base and J lost 0; bases outside the gene matches: 12. The CDR3 consists of 20 residues. The CDR3 sequence is CASSQGGIGAGPSGANVLTF. DNA for the CDR3: TGTGCCAGCAGCCAAGGGGGTATCGGAGCGGGACCCTCTGGGGCCAACGTCCTGACTTTC.

The CDR3 protein is CASRGLEDTQYF. The CDR3 DNA follows: TGTGCCAGCCGAGGGCTGGAAGATACGCAGTATTTT. The gene calls are TRBV6-5 and TRBJ2-3, with TRBD2 as a possible D gene (5 bases). The length of the CDR3 is 12 residues. Germline V gives CDR1 MNHEY, CDR2 SVGAGI. Trimming pared 8 bases from V and 5 bases from J, leaving 11 bases between.